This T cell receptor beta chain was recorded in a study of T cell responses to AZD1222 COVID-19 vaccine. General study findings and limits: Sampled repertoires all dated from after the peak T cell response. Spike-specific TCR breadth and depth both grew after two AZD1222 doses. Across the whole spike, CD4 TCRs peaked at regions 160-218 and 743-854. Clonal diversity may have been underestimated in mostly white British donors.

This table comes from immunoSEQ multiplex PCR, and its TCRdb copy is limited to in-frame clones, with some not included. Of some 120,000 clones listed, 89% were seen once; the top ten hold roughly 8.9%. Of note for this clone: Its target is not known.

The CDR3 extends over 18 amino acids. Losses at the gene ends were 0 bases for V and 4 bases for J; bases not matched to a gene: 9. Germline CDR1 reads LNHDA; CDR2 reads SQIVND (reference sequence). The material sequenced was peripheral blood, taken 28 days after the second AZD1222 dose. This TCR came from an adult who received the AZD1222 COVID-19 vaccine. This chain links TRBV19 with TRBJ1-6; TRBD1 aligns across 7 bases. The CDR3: CASSIDPSRTGYNSPLHF. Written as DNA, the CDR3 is TGTGCCAGTAGTATAGATCCCTCGCGGACAGGATATAATTCACCCCTCCACTTT.